Listed here are 27 T cell receptor beta chains from one sample, sequenced in a study of OX40 agonist ivuxolimab in advanced cancers. The repertoire was sequenced with immunoSEQ multiplex PCR; TCRdb's copy has only in-frame clones and lacks some. The sample comprises some 80,000 clones, approximately 89% of which are singletons, and approximately 2.3% rests with the top ten. Here the sequenced sample was CD4+ or CD8+ T cells sorted from blood, taken in a trial of the OX40 agonist ivuxolimab. These receptors were collected from an adult with an advanced solid tumor such as melanoma, head and neck, liver or kidney cancer.

The CDR3 region has the DNA TGCGCCAGCAGCTTGTTGGCTAGCGGGGGAATCGAGCAGTACTTC. As protein: CASSLLASGGIEQYF. This chain joins TRBV5-1 and TRBJ2-7, with TRBD2 matching 10 bases. Trimming cost V 1 base and J 6 bases; bases outside gene matches: 7. This CDR3 region has 15 residues. Germline values: CDR1 SGHRS, CDR2 YFSETQ.

J is TRBJ1-2 and V is TRBV5-1, with D possibly TRBD1 on 5 matching bases. Germline CDR1 is SGHRS and CDR2 is YFSETQ. The length of the CDR3 is 15 residues. V lost 2 bases and J 2 bases, leaving 13 bases between the germline ends. CDR3 bases: TGCGCCAGCAGCTTAGGGGCCTCGGCCAACTATGGCTACACCTTC. Its translation is CASSLGASANYGYTF.

J is TRBJ2-5 and V is TRBV5-4; TRBD1 agrees at 8 bases. The V segment lost 3 bases and the J segment 2 bases; nucleotides outside the gene matches: 6. The CDR3 contains 15 residues. Germline V gene sequence: CDR1 SGHNT, CDR2 YYREEE (reference sequence). The CDR3 DNA reads TGTGCCAGCAGCTCCGGACAGGGAAATCAAGAGACCCAGTACTTC. Translating it yields CASSSGQGNQETQYF.

V is TRBV2 and J is TRBJ1-2; D is unclear. V shed 0 bases and J shed 3 bases, with 11 bases lying between them. The germline CDR1 and CDR2 sequences are SNHLY and FYNNEI. The CDR3 is 15 amino acids. The CDR3 sequence: CASSEALGQDYGYTF. CDR3 coding DNA: TGTGCCAGCAGTGAAGCTTTAGGGCAGGACTATGGCTACACCTTC. The variable domain in full, with the rest retrieved from reference TRBV2 and TRBJ1-2, is EPEVTQTPSHQVTQMGQEVILRCVPISNHLYFYWYRQILGQKVEFLVSFYNNEISEKSEIFDDQFSVERPDGSNFTLKIRSTKLEDSAMYFCASSEALGQDYGYTFGSGTRLTVV.

The chain recombines TRBV15 with TRBJ2-3; TRBD1 might be the D (6 bases). V was pared by 5 bases and J by 3 bases, with 15 bases between. This CDR3 region has 15 residues. The V gene's germline CDR1 is LNHNV and CDR2 YYDKDF (reference sequence). The CDR3 here is CATSDPRGGTDTQYF. In nucleotides, the CDR3 is TGTGCCACCAGCGACCCTCGAGGGGGTACAGATACGCAGTATTTT.

The chain recombines TRBV18 with TRBJ1-1, with TRBD1 matching 9 bases. Germline CDR1 KGHSH, CDR2 LQKENI. The CDR3 has 15 amino acids. Trimming cost V 5 bases and J 5 bases; bases outside gene matches: 9. CDR3 in amino acids: CASSSQQGARTEAFF. For the CDR3, the DNA is TGTGCCAGCTCATCACAACAGGGGGCGCGAACTGAAGCTTTCTTT.

V usage is TRBV25-1 and J usage is TRBJ2-1; D is perhaps TRBD2 (6 bases). This CDR3 has 16 residues. The V end was cut by 3 bases, the J end by 9 bases, with 21 bases between. Germline CDR1 and CDR2: MGHDK and SYGVNS. CDR3 protein: CASSDSRGGSRGEQFF. DNA for the CDR3: TGTGCCAGCAGTGATTCCCGAGGAGGGTCCCGCGGTGAGCAGTTCTTC.

The chain combines TRBV5-1 with TRBJ2-1; 8 positions match TRBD1. CDR3 size: 13 residues. With 2 bases clipped from V and 7 bases from J, the junction kept 2 bases outside the gene matches. The germline gives CDR1 SGHRS, CDR2 YFSETQ. The CDR3 loop reads CASSFGQGNEQFF. The CDR3 DNA follows: TGCGCCAGCAGCTTTGGACAGGGTAATGAGCAGTTCTTC.

The rearrangement links TRBV29-1 to TRBJ1-1; D may be TRBD1 (6 bases). The V gene lost 1 base and the J gene lost 3 bases, with 12 bases spanning the gap. The germline gives CDR1 SQVTM, CDR2 ANQGSEA. This CDR3 region has 14 residues. CDR3 in DNA: TGCAGCGTTGAAGGCCTCAGGGGAGACACTGAAGCTTTCTTT. Translating it yields CSVEGLRGDTEAFF.

The rearrangement uses TRBV6-5 and TRBJ2-7; 11 nucleotides align to TRBD2. Per germline, CDR1 MNHEY and CDR2 SVGAGI. V lost 8 bases to trimming and J lost 6 bases; unmatched junction nucleotides: 9. The CDR3 contains 14 residues. This CDR3 is CASALTSGSSEQYF. Here the CDR3 DNA reads TGTGCCAGCGCCCTTACTAGCGGGAGTTCCGAGCAGTACTTC.

The chain couples TRBV5-6 to TRBJ1-5, with unresolved D. CDR1 SGHDT and CDR2 YYEEEE come from the germline V gene. V lost 4 bases and J 2 bases, leaving 16 bases between the germline ends. The CDR3 totals 16 residues. CDR3 loop: CASSLAGGYRNQPQHF. DNA for the CDR3: TGTGCCAGCAGCCTAGCGGGAGGGTATCGCAATCAGCCCCAGCATTTT.

CDR3 in amino acids: CASSVPGQGRRETQYF. The CDR3 coding sequence is TGTGCCAGCAGTGTCCCGGGACAGGGGCGCAGGGAGACCCAGTACTTC. V gene TRBV28 combines with J gene TRBJ2-5; 10 nucleotides agree with TRBD1. In germline, CDR1 is MDHEN, CDR2 SYDVKM. The CDR3 length is 16 residues. V lost 5 bases and J lost 5; bases outside the gene matches: 11.

This clone was detected a few times. The V call is TRBV5-5, the J call TRBJ2-7; 9 bases match TRBD1. V trimming: 5 bases; J trimming: 7 bases; junction bases outside the gene matches: 19. The germline V gene encodes CDR1 SGHKS and CDR2 YYEKEE (reference sequence). CDR3 length: 17 residues. CDR3 region: CASSYDRQGVKTMEQYF. CDR3 nucleotide sequence: TGTGCCAGCAGTTACGATAGACAGGGGGTGAAAACTATGGAGCAGTACTTC.

The J gene is TRBJ1-1, the V gene TRBV4-1, with 8 bases fitting TRBD1. V lost 5 bases and J lost 0; bases outside the gene matches: 26. The germline V gene encodes CDR1 MGHRA and CDR2 YSYEKL. CDR3 length equals 22 residues. In DNA form, the CDR3 reads TGCGCCAGCAGCTGGCGTGGTGGGGCCCCAGGGGGCGGGTTAGGGATGAACACTGAAGCTTTCTTT. It translates to CASSWRGGAPGGGLGMNTEAFF.

The chain employs TRBV6-6 and TRBJ2-7, with 9 positions matching TRBD1. The germline CDR1 and CDR2 sequences are MNHNY and SVGAGI (reference sequence). This CDR3 has 13 residues. J lost 4 bases, V lost 8 bases, and 6 bases had no gene match. As DNA, the CDR3 is TGTGCCAGCGCGAAGACAGGGGGTTACGAGCAGTACTTC. As protein: CASAKTGGYEQYF.

This chain joins TRBV28 and TRBJ1-4; D is perhaps TRBD1 (5 bases). The CDR3 extends over 14 amino acids. The germline CDR1 and CDR2 sequences are MDHEN and SYDVKM. The V gene lost 4 bases and the J gene lost 2 bases, with 8 bases spanning the gap. CDR3 in DNA: TGTGCCAGCAGTTCAGGGTCGACTAATGAAAAACTGTTTTTT. Translation: CASSSGSTNEKLFF. The full variable domain, with the rest looked up from reference TRBV28 and TRBJ1-4, is DVKVTQSSRYLVKRTGEKVFLECVQDMDHENMFWYRQDPGLGLRLIYFSYDVKMKEKGDIPEGYSVSREKKERFSLILESASTNQTSMYLCASSSGSTNEKLFFGSGTQLSVL.

The V call is TRBV2, the J call TRBJ1-2; D is unclear. The ends were cut back, 7 bases at V and 3 bases at J, with 9 bases in the middle. CDR1 and CDR2 from the germline V gene are SNHLY and FYNNEI. The CDR3 is 12 amino acids. Written as DNA, the CDR3 is TGTGCCAGCAACTTGGACCACTATGGCTACACCTTC. This gives the protein CASNLDHYGYTF.

V usage is TRBV15 and J usage is TRBJ1-1, with D uncertain. V was pared by 5 bases and J by 4 bases, with 20 bases between. The CDR3 spans 16 residues. The V gene's germline CDR1 is LNHNV and CDR2 YYDKDF (reference sequence). DNA of the CDR3: TGTGCCACCAGCCCCCCTGGGGAGGGCTGGAGCACTGAAGCTTTCTTT. Its translation: CATSPPGEGWSTEAFF. The variable domain in full, completed from reference TRBV15 and TRBJ1-1, reads DAMVIQNPRYQVTQFGKPVTLSCSQTLNHNVMYWYQQKSSQAPKLLFHYYDKDFNNEADTPDNFQSRRPNTSFCFLDIRSPGLGDTAMYLCATSPPGEGWSTEAFFGQGTRLTVV.

As for this clone: Other DNA sequences in the sample encode the same CDR3. This chain links TRBV7-2 with TRBJ2-5; D is ambiguous. Trimming removed 1 base at V and 2 bases at J, with 8 bases between. This CDR3 spans 14 amino acids. Germline lookup yields CDR1 SGHTA and CDR2 FQGNSA. CDR3 sequence (DNA): TGTGCCAGCAGCTTAGGAGGAGTTCAAGAGACCCAGTACTTC. Its translation is CASSLGGVQETQYF.

The chain joins TRBV6-1 to TRBJ2-1, with D possibly being TRBD2 (5 bases). Trimming removed 4 bases from V and 2 bases from J, with 9 bases in between. The CDR3 is made up of 14 amino acids. Germline V gene lookup returns CDR1 MNHNS and CDR2 SASEGT. The CDR3 sequence is CASSGEQAYNEQFF. The CDR3, as DNA: TGTGCCAGCAGTGGGGAGCAGGCCTACAATGAGCAGTTCTTC.

The chain employs TRBV5-6 and TRBJ2-5; 7 positions match TRBD2. V lost 4 bases, J lost 4 bases, and 10 bases stayed unmatched. The CDR3 extends over 15 amino acids. Germline CDR1 SGHDT, CDR2 YYEEEE. The CDR3 loop is CASSVGLRGGETQYF. CDR3 in DNA: TGTGCCAGCAGCGTCGGACTTCGCGGGGGAGAGACCCAGTACTTC.

The V call is TRBV5-1, the J call TRBJ1-3; 7 positions match TRBD1. Germline lookup yields CDR1 SGHRS and CDR2 YFSETQ. CDR3 size: 15 residues. The ends lost 4 bases at V and 4 bases at J; junction bases unmatched: 8. The CDR3 DNA reads TGCGCCAGCAGCCAATCGACAGGGTCCGGAAACACCATATATTTT. It yields the protein CASSQSTGSGNTIYF.

This chain connects TRBV25-1 to TRBJ2-3, with TRBD2 matching over 14 bases. The CDR3 is made up of 16 amino acids. CDR1 is MGHDK and CDR2 is SYGVNS in the germline V gene. V lost 6 bases to trimming and J lost 3 bases; unmatched junction nucleotides: 5. The CDR3 nucleotides read TGTGCCAGCAGGGGGACTAGCGGGGGACCAACAGATACGCAGTATTTT. It encodes CASRGTSGGPTDTQYF.

The chain joins TRBV6-5 to TRBJ1-1, with TRBD1 identical over 9 bases. The CDR3 loop spans 16 amino acids. The germline V gene encodes CDR1 MNHEY and CDR2 SVGAGI. V trimming: 0 bases; J trimming: 5 bases; junction bases outside the gene matches: 7. The CDR3 here is CASSYSDRGKGTEAFF. CDR3 coding DNA: TGTGCCAGCAGTTACTCGGACAGGGGAAAAGGGACTGAAGCTTTCTTT.

The chain employs TRBV19 and TRBJ1-1, with no clear D. The CDR3 loop spans 13 amino acids. The V gene's germline CDR1 is LNHDA and CDR2 SQIVND (reference sequence). V shed 4 bases and J shed 3 bases, with 9 bases lying between them. The chain's CDR3 is CASSTWSDTEAFF. The CDR3 coding sequence is TGTGCCAGTAGTACCTGGTCCGACACTGAAGCTTTCTTT.

V gene TRBV7-2 combines with J gene TRBJ2-7; 8 nucleotides agree with TRBD2. Trimming cost V 5 bases and J 2 bases; bases outside gene matches: 5. This CDR3 is 14 amino acids long. Per germline, CDR1 SGHTA and CDR2 FQGNSA. CDR3 sequence reads: CASSPLAGPYEQYF. The CDR3 DNA follows: TGTGCCAGCAGCCCCCTAGCGGGCCCCTACGAGCAGTACTTC.

The chain links TRBV7-9 to TRBJ2-5; 10 bases line up with TRBD2. CDR3 length equals 17 residues. Per germline, CDR1 SEHNR and CDR2 FQNEAQ (reference sequence). The V and J ends lost 5 bases and 0 bases, in that order; junction bases with no gene match: 9. This CDR3 reads CASSPLGAGGYQETQYF. As DNA, the CDR3 is TGTGCCAGCAGCCCGTTGGGAGCGGGGGGGTACCAAGAGACCCAGTACTTC.